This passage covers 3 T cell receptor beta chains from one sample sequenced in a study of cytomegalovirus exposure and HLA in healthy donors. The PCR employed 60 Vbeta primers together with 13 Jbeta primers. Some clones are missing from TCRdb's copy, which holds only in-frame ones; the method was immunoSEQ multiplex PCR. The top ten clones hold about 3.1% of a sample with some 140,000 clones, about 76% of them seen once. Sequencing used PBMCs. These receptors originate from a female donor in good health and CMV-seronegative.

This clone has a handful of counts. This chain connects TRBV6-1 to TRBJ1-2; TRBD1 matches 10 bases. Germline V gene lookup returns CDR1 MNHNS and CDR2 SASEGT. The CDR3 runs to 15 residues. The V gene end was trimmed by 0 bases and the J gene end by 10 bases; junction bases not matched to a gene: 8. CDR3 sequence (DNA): TGTGCCAGCAGTGAAGCAATACCGGGACAGGGGAACTACACCTTC. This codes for CASSEAIPGQGNYTF.

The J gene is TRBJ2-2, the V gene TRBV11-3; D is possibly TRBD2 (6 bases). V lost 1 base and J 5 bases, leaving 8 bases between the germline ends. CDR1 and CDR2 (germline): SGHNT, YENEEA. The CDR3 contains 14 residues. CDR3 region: CASSLVGRTGELFF. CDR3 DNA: TGTGCCAGCAGCTTAGTCGGGAGAACCGGGGAGCTGTTTTTT.

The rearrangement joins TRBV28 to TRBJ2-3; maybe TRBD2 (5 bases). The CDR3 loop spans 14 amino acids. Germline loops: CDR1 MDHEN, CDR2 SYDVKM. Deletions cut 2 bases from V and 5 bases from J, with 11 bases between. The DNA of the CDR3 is TGTGCCAGCAGTTTACGGGGAGAGAAAGATACGCAGTATTTT. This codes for CASSLRGEKDTQYF.